This T cell receptor beta chain was obtained from a study of T cell changes during pregnancy in multiple sclerosis (dated by TCRdb to between 2019 and 2020). Regarding the research as a whole: In women with multiple sclerosis, the researchers looked at how the T cell repertoire shifted as pregnancy progressed.

The library relied on the immunoSEQ multiplex PCR assay. TCRdb limited this immuneACCESS table to in-frame rearrangements with V and J called. A share of clones is missing; checked studies link under half to unresolved V genes, and the rest is unexplained. The sample table shows about 97,000 clones, and more than 90% are seen once. Around 3% of the sample comes from the top ten. There are 16 amino acids in the CDR3, from cysteine to phenylalanine inclusive. The only DNA kept is the CDR3, 48 bases in frame from the first base. V is pruned by 2 bases and J by 5 bases, leaving 10 bases of the junction without a gene match. CDR1 is given as SGHRS and CDR2 as YFSETQ, both from the germline V gene. In regard to this clone: What antigen it recognizes has not been identified. No base qualities exist here, and no much larger clone lies one base off it.

Sequenced material: peripheral blood, taken in the second trimester of pregnancy. This clonotype was obtained from a female donor with multiple sclerosis, enrolled in a pregnancy study. The rearrangement combines TRBV5-1 with TRBJ2-7; TRBD2 fits 10 bases in the junction. The CDR3 region reads CASSFLSGRATDEQYF. The DNA sequence is TGCGCCAGCAGCTTCTTGAGCGGGAGGGCCACGGACGAGCAGTACTTC.